This entry lists 16 T cell receptor beta chains sequenced from one sample in a study of OX40 agonist ivuxolimab in advanced cancers. The assay was immunoSEQ multiplex PCR, and TCRdb's table has in-frame clones only and misses some. The repertoire holds around 100,000 clones, with approximately 95% as singletons. This material consisted of CD4+ or CD8+ T cells sorted from blood, taken in a trial of the OX40 agonist ivuxolimab. Receptors originate from an adult with an advanced solid tumor such as melanoma, head and neck, liver or kidney cancer.

The V gene is TRBV7-2, the J gene TRBJ1-2; 12 positions match TRBD1. Germline V gene data show CDR1 as SGHTA and CDR2 as FQGNSA. Trimming at V came to 5 bases and at J to 7 bases, leaving 8 bases not matched to a gene. This CDR3 contains 15 residues. Here the CDR3 DNA reads TGTGCCAGCAGCAAGCCGGGACAGGGGGCCTTTGGCTACACCTTC. Encoded protein: CASSKPGQGAFGYTF.

This chain uses TRBV5-4 with TRBJ1-1, with unresolved D. The CDR3 is made up of 13 amino acids. The V end was cut by 2 bases, the J end by 7 bases, with 12 bases between. The V gene's germline CDR1 is SGHNT and CDR2 YYREEE (reference sequence). The CDR3 spells CASSFGRGIEAFF. DNA of the CDR3: TGTGCCAGCAGCTTTGGCCGAGGGATTGAAGCTTTCTTT.

The V and J genes are TRBV5-1 and TRBJ2-6; TRBD1 might be the D (6 bases). Germline V gene data show CDR1 as SGHRS and CDR2 as YFSETQ. The CDR3 contains 18 residues. Trimming took 1 base from V and 4 from J, leaving 18 bases between them. This CDR3 reads CASSLSGTSSLGANVLTF. As DNA, the CDR3 is TGCGCCAGCAGCTTGTCCGGGACATCTTCTCTGGGGGCCAACGTCCTGACTTTC.

The V call is TRBV4-3, the J call TRBJ2-1; TRBD2 agrees at 10 bases. Germline values: CDR1 LGHNA, CDR2 YSLEER. The V gene end was trimmed by 5 bases and the J gene end by 1 base; junction bases not matched to a gene: 5. The CDR3 length is 16 residues. The DNA for the CDR3 is TGCGCCAGCAGCTTCCGGACTAGCGGTTCCTACAATGAGCAGTTCTTC. This encodes CASSFRTSGSYNEQFF.

This chain connects TRBV30 to TRBJ2-7, with D possibly TRBD2 on 6 matching bases. The CDR3 is 13 residues long. CDR1 and CDR2 from the germline V gene are GTSNPN and SVGIG (reference sequence). Between the trimmed V and J ends, which lost 3 bases and 6 bases, there was a span of 15 bases. CDR3 sequence (DNA): TGTGCCTGGAGAGGAGGGCTTAGTGGCGAGCAGTACTTC. Encoded protein: CAWRGGLSGEQYF.

This chain connects TRBV7-3 to TRBJ1-1, with 7 positions matching TRBD1. V lost 5 bases, J lost 4 bases, and 10 bases stayed unmatched. The V gene's germline CDR1 is SGHTA and CDR2 FQGTGA. This CDR3 region has 15 residues. CDR3 nucleotides: TGTGCCAGCAGCGAATTGACAGGGAGGATCACTGAAGCTTTCTTT. This gives the protein CASSELTGRITEAFF.

The chain links TRBV6-1 to TRBJ1-2; 7 positions agree with TRBD1. Germline CDR1 and CDR2: MNHNS and SASEGT. V lost 5 bases and J lost 10; bases outside the gene matches: 10. The CDR3 is 13 residues long. CDR3 DNA: TGTGCCAGCAGTAGAGACAGGGACTTGGACTACACCTTC. It specifies CASSRDRDLDYTF.

The rearrangement joins TRBV2 to TRBJ2-5, with D possibly called TRBD1 or TRBD2 (5 bases each). This CDR3 contains 15 residues. Germline values: CDR1 SNHLY, CDR2 FYNNEI. The ends were cut back, 0 bases at V and 1 base at J, with 9 bases in the middle. Here the CDR3 DNA reads TGTGCCAGCAGTGAAGCGAAGAGGGGCCAAGAGACCCAGTACTTC. Its protein is CASSEAKRGQETQYF.

V gene TRBV6-1 combines with J gene TRBJ1-2; TRBD1 matches 9 bases. Germline V gene lookup returns CDR1 MNHNS and CDR2 SASEGT. V lost 6 bases, J lost 6 bases, and 8 bases stayed unmatched. The CDR3 is 14 residues long. CDR3 sequence: CASSTGGWVDGYTF. The CDR3 DNA sequence: TGTGCCAGCAGCACAGGGGGCTGGGTTGATGGCTACACCTTC.

The rearrangement links TRBV10-3 to TRBJ2-3; D is possibly TRBD2 (5 bases). The CDR3 extends over 17 amino acids. CDR1 and CDR2 from the germline V gene are ENHRY and SYGVKD. The CDR3 sequence: CPPSHGKVMTFKYTQYF. CDR3 DNA: TGTCCCCCATCACACGGGAAGGTCATGACGTTTAAGTATACGCAGTATTTT.

The V and J genes are TRBV2 and TRBJ2-7; 8 bases agree with TRBD1. Germline V gene lookup returns CDR1 SNHLY and CDR2 FYNNEI. V was clipped by 1 base and J by 5 bases; unmatched bases: 4. The length of the CDR3 is 14 residues. The CDR3, as DNA: TGTGCCAGCAGTGAAGTACAGGGGGATAACGAGCAGTACTTC. Protein sequence: CASSEVQGDNEQYF.

The rearrangement links TRBV19 to TRBJ2-7; D is possibly TRBD1 or TRBD2 (5 bases each). The germline gives CDR1 LNHDA, CDR2 SQIVND (reference sequence). The CDR3 sequence is 13 residues long. V dropped 3 bases and J dropped 3 bases, with 9 bases sitting between them. The CDR3 DNA reads TGTGCCAGTAGTATGGGGGTCTACTACGAGCAGTACTTC. As protein: CASSMGVYYEQYF.

The rearrangement joins TRBV5-4 to TRBJ1-5; D remains ambiguous. The V and J ends lost 2 bases and 1 base respectively, with 7 bases between them. The germline V gene has CDR1 SGHNT and CDR2 YYREEE (reference sequence). The CDR3 totals 14 residues. CDR3: CASSLGGSNQPQHF. The CDR3, as DNA: TGTGCCAGCAGCTTAGGAGGGAGCAATCAGCCCCAGCATTTT.

A few counts support this clone. The chain joins TRBV7-9 to TRBJ1-1; 7 positions agree with TRBD1. The CDR3 has 15 amino acids. Germline lookup yields CDR1 SEHNR and CDR2 FQNEAQ (reference sequence). The J segment lost 3 bases and the V segment lost 5 bases, leaving 9 bases of the junction unmatched. CDR3 protein: CASSTNRGEDTEAFF. The CDR3 nucleotides are TGTGCCAGCAGCACAAACAGGGGCGAGGACACTGAAGCTTTCTTT.

This chain uses TRBV4-1 with TRBJ1-4; 10 bases align to TRBD1. V was clipped by 0 bases and J by 3 bases; unmatched bases: 13. In germline, CDR1 is MGHRA, CDR2 YSYEKL. CDR3 length: 20 residues. In nucleotides, the CDR3 is TGCGCCAGCAGCCAAGATCCCGCGACAGGGGGCGGAACACCTAATGAAAAACTGTTTTTT. Its protein is CASSQDPATGGGTPNEKLFF.

The chain carries TRBV20-1 and TRBJ2-1; D not certain. The CDR3 sequence is 11 residues long. Germline CDR1 and CDR2: DFQATT and SNEGSKA (reference sequence). V lost 6 bases, J lost 5 bases, and 8 bases lay in between. This chain's CDR3 is CSAARDNEQFF. The CDR3 DNA reads as TGCAGTGCCGCACGTGACAATGAGCAGTTCTTC.